This paragraph covers one T cell receptor (beta chain) sequence. As processed by the authors: Estimates of nucleated cell counts were drawn from the amplification of reference gene primers. TCRdb's copy holds only in-frame clones and misses some; the assay was immunoSEQ multiplex PCR. V and J calls and clone size follow that table, whereas D and trimming were derived from the DNA. The sample carries 200,000 to 250,000 clones, around nine tenths recorded once. The record originates from a study of blood T cell repertoires in COVID-19. Study background: The United States, Italy and Spain provided the acute and convalescent COVID-19 samples.

Sequencing was performed on peripheral blood. This sequence was found in a man in his sixties who had recovered from COVID-19.

For the CDR3, the DNA is TGCGCCAGCAGCTCTACAGGGACGGGCACCGGGGAGCTGTTTTTT. This gives the protein CASSSTGTGTGELFF. The chain recombines TRBV5-1 with TRBJ2-2; D is perhaps TRBD1 (6 bases). V gave up 3 bases and J gave up 4 bases, with 13 bases separating them. CDR3 size: 15 residues. The germline V gene encodes CDR1 SGHRS and CDR2 YFSETQ.